This T cell receptor (beta chain) derives from a study of blood T cell repertoires in COVID-19. In the study overall: Whether acute or convalescent, the COVID-19 samples came from the United States, Italy and Spain. The cDNA or gDNA used as material had been derived from T cells, B-cell-depleted T cells, or PBMCs.

Per the original methods: From reference gene primer amplification, estimates of nucleated cell counts were derived. Profiled with immunoSEQ multiplex PCR; TCRdb holds only in-frame clones, not every one. Clonal size and the V and J genes are those of that table, whereas D and trimming came from the DNA. There are about 190,000 clones in the sample; 70% to 90% occur only once, and 2.1% lies in the top ten. The V gene end was trimmed by 6 bases and the J gene end by 4 bases; junction bases not matched to a gene: 5. The CDR3 totals 14 residues. The V gene's germline CDR1 is WSHSY and CDR2 SAAADI. V usage is TRBV10-2 and J usage is TRBJ1-2; 10 bases are a match to TRBD1. The sequencing input was peripheral blood. This clonotype originated in a man in his sixties or seventies with active or convalescent COVID-19. CDR3 bases: TGCGCCAGCAGCGGACAGGGGGTGTTCTATGGCTACACCTTC. It translates to CASSGQGVFYGYTF.